The sequence of this T cell receptor (beta chain) was determined in a study of blood T cell repertoires in COVID-19. Between the trimmed V and J ends, which lost 4 bases and 2 bases, there was a span of 11 bases. The CDR3 covers 14 residues. Germline-derived CDR1 and CDR2 are LGHDT and YNNKEL (reference sequence). Generated by immunoSEQ multiplex PCR, the TCRdb table keeps only in-frame clones and is missing some. The data show more than 65,000 clones, with roughly 77% seen just once and under 40% held by the top ten. The clonotype originates from a woman aged 70-85 years with acute or convalescent COVID-19. The material sequenced was peripheral blood. This chain connects TRBV3-1 (or the pseudogene TRBV3-2) to TRBJ1-1; D not resolved. CDR3 in DNA: TGTGCCAGCAGCCCGGCGGGGATTAACACTGAAGCTTTCTTT. Amino acid sequence: CASSPAGINTEAFF.